These 8 T cell receptor beta chains were all obtained from the same sample, sequenced in a study of T-cell reconstitution after alpha-beta-depleted transplantation in children. This sample's TCRbeta library carried unique molecular identifier barcodes. In TCRdb, the PCR reads were re-called with MiXCR into one record per CDR3 protein. The table has roughly 100,000 distinct CDR3 sequences, 7.5% to 9% seen once. Sequencing was performed on PBMCs, taken before TCRalphabeta/CD19-depleted stem cell transplant. The receptors were gathered from a boy younger than 10 with acute lymphoblastic leukemia, due to receive a stem cell transplant.

The rearrangement joins TRBV12-3 or TRBV12-4 to TRBJ1-5; D gene uncertain. V was shortened by 2 bases and J by 7 bases, with 12 bases between the two germline ends. This CDR3 region has 14 residues. This CDR3 is CASSLPAEDQPQHF. The CDR3 coding sequence is TGTGCCAGCAGTTTACCTGCGGAGGACCAGCCCCAGCATTTT.

The CDR3 protein is CASSQLSGGGTDTQYF. DNA for the CDR3: TGTGCCAGCAGCCAACTAAGCGGGGGGGGCACAGATACGCAGTATTTT. The V gene is TRBV4-2, the J gene TRBJ2-3; TRBD2 agrees at 10 bases. Germline V CDR1 and CDR2: LGHNA, YNFKEQ. The CDR3 contains 16 residues. The V and J ends lost 2 bases and 1 base, in that order; junction bases with no gene match: 3.

This clonotype was counted ten times or more. The chain recombines TRBV20-1 with TRBJ2-5; D possibly corresponds to TRBD1 (6 bases). Between the trimmed V and J ends, which lost 6 bases and 9 bases, there was a span of 20 bases. Germline values: CDR1 DFQATT, CDR2 SNEGSKA (reference sequence). The CDR3 has 13 amino acids. This chain's CDR3 is CSAGTKPQEAQYF. Written as DNA, the CDR3 is TGCAGTGCCGGGACAAAGCCACAAGAAGCCCAGTACTTC.

This sequence joins TRBV5-1 and TRBJ1-2; weak D call: TRBD1 (5 bases). CDR3 length: 13 amino acids. The ends were cut back, 4 bases at V and 5 bases at J, with 12 bases in the middle. In germline, CDR1 is SGHRS, CDR2 YFSETQ. DNA of the CDR3: TGCGCCAGCAGCCCTAGGCAGGGATATGGCTACACCTTC. Translating it yields CASSPRQGYGYTF.

This clonotype was seen a handful of times. The junction departs from germline at one end; a sequencing error may be responsible. This chain uses TRBV12-3 or TRBV12-4 with TRBJ2-7; either TRBD1 or TRBD2 may fit D (5 bases each). The CDR3 is 12 amino acids. Here the CDR3 DNA reads TGTGCCAGCAGCCCGGGGACCTACACTTGGGACTTC. Amino acid sequence: CASSPGTYTWDF.

This clonotype was observed many times. The chain joins TRBV20-1 to TRBJ2-1, with D unclear. Trimming cost V 0 bases and J 8 bases, with 14 bases left between them. CDR3 length: 14 residues. Per germline, CDR1 DFQATT and CDR2 SNEGSKA (reference sequence). The CDR3, as DNA: TGCAGTGCTAGAGATAGTATGGTAGCCCATGAGCAGTTCTTC. Encoded protein: CSARDSMVAHEQFF.

V is TRBV5-1 and J is TRBJ2-2; the D gene is possibly TRBD2 (5 bases). Deletions cut 4 bases from V and 7 bases from J, with 17 bases between. The CDR3 consists of 15 residues. The V gene's germline CDR1 is SGHRS and CDR2 YFSETQ. The chain's CDR3 is CASSISAEPRGELFF. The DNA for the CDR3 is TGCGCCAGCAGCATATCAGCGGAACCACGCGGGGAGCTGTTTTTT.

J is TRBJ2-3 and V is TRBV20-1; D gene ambiguous. Germline CDR1 reads DFQATT; CDR2 reads SNEGSKA (reference sequence). Trimming took off 0 bases at V and 0 bases at J, with 13 bases between the two ends. This CDR3 contains 16 residues. This CDR3 reads CSARDDRPASTDTQYF. CDR3 nucleotide sequence: TGCAGTGCTAGAGATGACCGGCCGGCCAGCACAGATACGCAGTATTTT.